These 25 T cell receptor beta chains came from one sample sequenced in a study of T cells in Graves' hyperthyroidism and ophthalmopathy. The source material, RNA transcripts, was used to amplify TCR beta CDR3 regions. HTBI primers drove first-round RT-PCR of the TCR CDR3. TCRdb independently ran MiXCR on the multiplex PCR reads; one entry per CDR3 protein. The table records under 250,000 distinct CDR3 sequences, around 24% of them present only once. The sample consisted of blood. The receptors shown here come from a woman aged 40 to 55 with Graves' ophthalmopathy.

This clonotype was found many times. This chain connects TRBV20-1 to TRBJ1-1; D is undetermined. Trimming pared 8 bases from V and 4 bases from J, leaving 11 bases between. CDR1 and CDR2 from the germline V gene are DFQATT and SNEGSKA (reference sequence). This CDR3 spans 11 amino acids. The CDR3 region has the DNA TGCAGTAAGATACGGGGCACTGAAGCTTTCTTT. Translation gives CSKIRGTEAFF.

This clonotype was recorded at least ten times. CDR3 region: CAWGRQDTGELFF. The CDR3 DNA sequence: TGTGCCTGGGGCCGACAGGACACCGGGGAGCTGTTTTTT. The rearrangement joins TRBV30 to TRBJ2-2; a weak D match, TRBD1 (6 bases). Germline V gene lookup returns CDR1 GTSNPN and CDR2 SVGIG (reference sequence). Trimming pared 5 bases from V and 3 bases from J, leaving 10 bases between. CDR3 length: 13 amino acids.

Many counts were recorded for this clonotype. The chain combines TRBV5-1 with TRBJ2-5; 10 bases agree with TRBD2. Per the germline V gene, CDR1 is SGHRS and CDR2 is YFSETQ. The CDR3 runs 15 residues. After removal of 5 bases from V and 2 bases from J, the junction contained 6 bases not matched to a gene. The CDR3 coding sequence is TGCGCCAGCAGGCTAGCGGGAGCGACTCAAGAGACCCAGTACTTC. It translates to CASRLAGATQETQYF.

At least ten counts were recorded for this clonotype. V gene TRBV9 combines with J gene TRBJ2-7; D tentatively reads TRBD1 or TRBD2 (7 bases each). Trimming pared 4 bases from V and 6 bases from J, leaving 23 bases between. Germline V gene data show CDR1 as SGDLS and CDR2 as YYNGEE. This CDR3 has 16 amino acids. The DNA of the CDR3 is TGTGCCAGCAGCCCACGACAGGAACCCAGGGGGGGCGAGCAGTACTTC. It codes for CASSPRQEPRGGEQYF. Full variable domain (remainder filled in from reference TRBV9 and TRBJ2-7): DSGVTQTPKHLITATGQRVTLRCSPRSGDLSVYWYQQSLDQGLQFLIQYYNGEERAKGNILERFSAQQFPDLHSELNLSSLELGDSALYFCASSPRQEPRGGEQYFGPGTRLTVT.

The sample holds many counts of this clonotype. The chain uses TRBV28 and TRBJ2-7, with TRBD2 matching 10 bases. J gave up 4 bases and V 8 bases, and 11 bases lay outside the gene matches. The germline V gene encodes CDR1 MDHEN and CDR2 SYDVKM. This CDR3 comprises 15 residues. Here the CDR3 reads CASFASSGSRYEQYF. The CDR3 DNA follows: TGTGCCAGCTTTGCGTCTAGCGGGAGTAGGTACGAGCAGTACTTC.

Many counts were recorded for this clonotype. The chain has TRBV28 and TRBJ2-3; D gene uncertain. Trimming removed 0 bases from V and 4 bases from J, with 5 bases in between. This CDR3 spans 13 amino acids. Germline V lookup: CDR1 MDHEN, CDR2 SYDVKM. The CDR3 sequence: CASSLWLPDTQYF. DNA for the CDR3: TGTGCCAGCAGTTTATGGCTCCCAGATACGCAGTATTTT.

This clonotype was seen at least ten times. CDR3 sequence reads: CASSSHPRDEQYF. The CDR3 bases are TGTGCCAGCAGTTCCCACCCGAGGGACGAGCAGTACTTC. The rearrangement joins TRBV6-5 to TRBJ2-7; D possibly corresponds to TRBD2 (5 bases). This CDR3 contains 13 residues. The ends were cut back, 4 bases at V and 5 bases at J, with 12 bases in the middle. Germline V gene sequence: CDR1 MNHEY, CDR2 SVGAGI.

This clonotype showed up just a few times. The chain links TRBV4-2 to TRBJ2-3, with 7 positions matching TRBD2. From germline, CDR1 is LGHNA and CDR2 YNFKEQ. V dropped 3 bases and J dropped 0; count of bases not matched to a gene: 6. The CDR3 length is 16 residues. The CDR3 DNA is TGTGCCAGCAGCCATAACCGGGACTATAGCACAGATACGCAGTATTTT. Residues: CASSHNRDYSTDTQYF.

In its sample, this clonotype was seen many times. This rearrangement joins TRBV7-9 to TRBJ1-5; tentatively, D is TRBD1 (5 bases). Germline values: CDR1 SEHNR, CDR2 FQNEAQ (reference sequence). Trimming left V 11 bases short and J 5 bases short, with 10 bases between. This CDR3 comprises 11 residues. This CDR3 is CASGNDQPQHF. DNA for the CDR3: TGTGCCTCAGGGAACGATCAGCCCCAGCATTTT.

This clonotype was recorded many times. The chain recombines TRBV6-5 with TRBJ2-7; the D gene could be TRBD1 or TRBD2 (6 bases each). The length of the CDR3 is 14 residues. CDR1 is MNHEY and CDR2 is SVGAGI in the germline V gene. Trimming left V 11 bases short and J 0 bases short, with 17 bases between. The CDR3 loop is CAHGGGRSSYEQYF. The CDR3 DNA sequence: TGTGCCCACGGGGGCGGAAGGAGCTCCTACGAGCAGTACTTC.

This clonotype was recorded many times. The J gene is TRBJ2-7, the V gene TRBV10-2; no reliable D call. V lost 10 bases and J lost 3, with 16 bases in between. CDR3 size: 13 residues. Germline V gives CDR1 WSHSY, CDR2 SAAADI. CDR3 sequence reads: CATSRPPGYEQYF. In nucleotides, the CDR3 is TGCGCCACTTCCCGCCCCCCGGGCTACGAGCAGTACTTC.

This sequence joins TRBV6-1 and TRBJ2-7; D gene uncertain. CDR3 length equals 13 residues. Per germline, CDR1 MNHNS and CDR2 SASEGT. V lost 8 bases to trimming and J lost 6 bases, with 17 bases between them. The CDR3 region has the DNA TGTGCCAGCTCCACGGGTGGCGGCCTCGAGCAGTACTTC. It specifies CASSTGGGLEQYF.

This clonotype was picked up many times. The chain employs TRBV6-1 and TRBJ2-3; 7 nucleotides line up with TRBD1. Trimming took 6 bases from V and 0 from J; bases not matched to a gene: 3. CDR3 length: 14 residues. Germline V CDR1 and CDR2: MNHNS, SASEGT. Here the CDR3 DNA reads TGTGCCAGCAGCCGGGACAGAAGCACAGATACGCAGTATTTT. This encodes CASSRDRSTDTQYF.

This clonotype has a count of ten or more. The rearrangement links TRBV12-3 or TRBV12-4 to TRBJ2-2; TRBD2 might be the D (5 bases). V lost 2 bases and J 7 bases, leaving 14 bases between the germline ends. The CDR3 has 15 residues. DNA for the CDR3: TGTGCCAGCAGTTTACTAGCACTAGGAATCGGGGAGCTGTTTTTT. As protein: CASSLLALGIGELFF.

This clonotype was seen at least ten times. The chain uses TRBV19 and TRBJ2-5; D is unresolved. The germline CDR1 and CDR2 sequences are LNHDA and SQIVND (reference sequence). V was cut by 3 bases and J by 4 bases, with 15 bases left in between. The CDR3 runs 15 residues. The CDR3: CASSIASAHGETQYF. The CDR3 DNA follows: TGTGCCAGTAGTATTGCCTCAGCGCATGGAGAGACCCAGTACTTC.

The chain recombines TRBV6-5 with TRBJ1-2; TRBD1 is a possible D gene (5 bases). Germline assignment: CDR1 MNHEY and CDR2 SVGAGI. CDR3 size: 16 residues. V lost 2 bases and J 2 bases, leaving 15 bases between the germline ends. CDR3 nucleotides: TGTGCCAGCAGTTACGATGGGGGGATTCCCAACTATGGCTACACCTTC. Protein product: CASSYDGGIPNYGYTF.

This clonotype was detected ten times or more. The chain couples TRBV7-8 to TRBJ2-1; 7 positions agree with TRBD1. There are 16 residues in the CDR3. The V and J ends lost 3 bases and 10 bases, in that order; junction bases with no gene match: 15. Germline CDR1 is SGHVS and CDR2 is FQNEAQ. The CDR3 here is CASSLGSSGTVPEQFF. The CDR3 DNA follows: TGTGCCAGCAGCTTGGGATCGTCCGGGACAGTTCCCGAGCAGTTCTTC.

This clonotype was observed many times. V is TRBV30 and J is TRBJ2-6; D ambiguous. The CDR3 runs to 14 residues. Germline V gene sequence: CDR1 GTSNPN, CDR2 SVGIG (reference sequence). V lost 3 bases, J lost 4 bases, and 10 bases lay in between. CDR3 sequence reads: CAWSENTGANVLTF. The CDR3 DNA reads as TGTGCCTGGAGCGAGAATACCGGGGCCAACGTCCTGACTTTC. The full variable domain, in which reference TRBV30 and TRBJ2-6 provide the parts outside the CDR3, is SQTIHQWPATLVQPVGSPLSLECTVEGTSNPNLYWYRQAAGRGLQLLFYSVGIGQISSEVPQNLSASRPQDRQFILSSKKLLLSDSGFYLCAWSENTGANVLTFGAGSRLTVL.

The chain combines TRBV29-1 with TRBJ2-2; D gene unclear. V lost 6 bases to trimming and J lost 7 bases, with 12 bases between them. CDR1 is SQVTM, CDR2 ANQGSEA, per germline. The CDR3 is made up of 12 amino acids. In DNA form, the CDR3 reads TGCAGCGTGGGTCGATCGGGCGGGGAGCTGTTTTTT. This translates into CSVGRSGGELFF.

CDR3 amino acids: CASSLLATGSYEQYF. Here the CDR3 DNA reads TGTGCCAGCAGCTTACTGGCGACAGGCTCCTACGAGCAGTACTTC. The V call is TRBV11-2, the J call TRBJ2-7, with D perhaps matching TRBD1 (6 bases). The germline gives CDR1 SGHAT, CDR2 FQNNGV. Deletions cut 2 bases from V and 0 bases from J, with 11 bases between. This CDR3 is built from 15 residues.

This clonotype was recorded at least ten times. V usage is TRBV5-1 and J usage is TRBJ2-2; 11 nucleotides match TRBD2. The germline V gene has CDR1 SGHRS and CDR2 YFSETQ. This CDR3 region has 16 residues. Trimming removed 1 base from V and 7 bases from J; junction bases left unmatched: 6. Here the CDR3 reads CASSLTSGRIGGELFF. The CDR3 DNA reads as TGCGCCAGCAGCTTGACTAGCGGGAGAATCGGCGGGGAGCTGTTTTTT. The full variable domain, rest sourced from reference TRBV5-1 and TRBJ2-2, is KAGVTQTPRYLIKTRGQQVTLSCSPISGHRSVSWYQQTPGQGLQFLFEYFSETQRNKGNFPGRFSGRQFSNSRSEMNVSTLELGDSALYLCASSLTSGRIGGELFFGEGSRLTVL.

This clonotype has a count of ten or more. The chain recombines TRBV28 with TRBJ1-5; TRBD1 might be the D (5 bases). This CDR3 comprises 18 residues. V lost 3 bases and J 0 bases, leaving 18 bases between the germline ends. The V gene's germline CDR1 is MDHEN and CDR2 SYDVKM. Here the CDR3 DNA reads TGTGCCAGCAGTTTTGTCGAAAAGGGGCTATATAGCAATCAGCCCCAGCATTTT. Translating gives CASSFVEKGLYSNQPQHF.

This clonotype was recorded many times. The chain couples TRBV3-1 to TRBJ1-2; D gene unclear. Germline loops: CDR1 LGHDT, CDR2 YNNKEL (reference sequence). Trimming stripped 10 bases from V and 4 bases from J, with 13 bases between. CDR3 size: 12 residues. The CDR3 DNA sequence: TGTGCCATAGGGCCGACCGTCTATGGCTACACCTTC. Amino acid sequence: CAIGPTVYGYTF. Combining the CDR3 with reference TRBV3-1 and TRBJ1-2 gives the whole variable domain DTAVSQTPKYLVTQMGNDKSIKCEQNLGHDTMYWYKQDSKKFLKIMFSYNNKELIINETVPNRFSPKSPDKAHLNLHINSLELGDSAVYFCAIGPTVYGYTFGSGTRLTVV.

This clonotype was picked up many times. This chain links TRBV12-3 or TRBV12-4 with TRBJ1-2, with 8 bases lining up with TRBD1. V dropped 7 bases and J dropped 8; count of bases not matched to a gene: 15. The CDR3 is 15 amino acids. CDR3 DNA sequence: TGTGCCAGCAACAGGAACCAGGGGGCCGGTGGAGGCTACACCTTC. Its translation: CASNRNQGAGGGYTF.

This clonotype was seen many times. The chain couples TRBV5-8 to TRBJ1-1; D unclear. This CDR3 contains 14 residues. Germline V gene lookup returns CDR1 SGHTS and CDR2 YDEGEE. The germline V and J ends were trimmed by 1 base and 1 base, with 8 bases remaining between them. The CDR3, as DNA: TGTGCCAGCAGCTTGTGGTCCTCGAACACTGAAGCTTTCTTT. It encodes CASSLWSSNTEAFF. Full variable domain (rest looked up from reference TRBV5-8 and TRBJ1-1): EAGVTQSPTHLIKTRGQQATLRCSPISGHTSVYWYQQALGLGLQFLLWYDEGEERNRGNFPPRFSGRQFPNYSSELNVNALELEDSALYLCASSLWSSNTEAFFGQGTRLTVV.